The 24 T cell receptor beta chains reported below all come from one sample, sequenced in a study of technical replicates of blood from a few donors. Sequencing was performed with immunoSEQ multiplex PCR; in TCRdb, only in-frame clones are kept and a portion is missing. The sample carries tens of thousands of clones, roughly 96% recorded once. Input material: T cells isolated from PBMCs. These receptors were collected from a human donor in good health.

CDR3 protein: CASSLIGNQETQYF. The CDR3 DNA follows: TGCGCCAGCAGCTTGATCGGGAACCAAGAGACCCAGTACTTC. The J gene is TRBJ2-5, the V gene TRBV5-1; D is possibly TRBD2 (5 bases). The CDR3 runs 14 residues. Trimming cost V 1 base and J 0 bases, with 7 bases left between them. Germline V gene data show CDR1 as SGHRS and CDR2 as YFSETQ. The full variable domain, rest sourced from reference TRBV5-1 and TRBJ2-5, is KAGVTQTPRYLIKTRGQQVTLSCSPISGHRSVSWYQQTPGQGLQFLFEYFSETQRNKGNFPGRFSGRQFSNSRSEMNVSTLELGDSALYLCASSLIGNQETQYFGPGTRLLVL.

CDR3 DNA: TGTGCCAGCAGTCGACAGGGTGGCACCGGGGAGCTGTTTTTT. Protein product: CASSRQGGTGELFF. The rearrangement uses TRBV7-3 and TRBJ2-2; 7 bases fit TRBD1. The CDR3 extends over 14 amino acids. The V gene's germline CDR1 is SGHTA and CDR2 FQGTGA. Trimming at V came to 6 bases and at J to 4 bases, leaving 5 bases not matched to a gene.

This chain uses TRBV7-7 with TRBJ2-7; tentative D call: TRBD1 (5 bases). The CDR3 sequence is 14 residues long. The V gene lost 5 bases and the J gene lost 5 bases, with 16 bases spanning the gap. Germline assignment: CDR1 SSHAT and CDR2 FNYEAQ (reference sequence). This CDR3 is CASSPSQGHHEQYF. CDR3 DNA: TGTGCCAGCAGCCCTTCACAAGGACACCACGAGCAGTACTTC. The entire variable domain, with the rest obtained from reference TRBV7-7 and TRBJ2-7, is as follows: GAGVSQSPRYKVTKRGQDVTLRCDPISSHATLYWYQQALGQGPEFLTYFNYEAQPDKSGLPSDRFSAERPEGSISTLTIQRTEQRDSAMYRCASSPSQGHHEQYFGPGTRLTVT.

The rearrangement links TRBV5-8 to TRBJ1-2; D not resolved. Germline V lookup: CDR1 SGHTS, CDR2 YDEGEE. V lost 0 bases and J lost 5, with 8 bases in between. The CDR3 has 13 amino acids. CDR3 amino acids: CASSLGYNYGYTF. CDR3 DNA: TGTGCCAGCAGCTTGGGGTACAATTATGGCTACACCTTC.

A remark on this clone: This sample also contains other DNA sequences that code for the same CDR3. This CDR3 reads CASSLGGGRYNEQFF. The CDR3 nucleotides are TGCGCCAGCAGCTTAGGCGGGGGGAGATACAATGAGCAGTTCTTC. This chain joins TRBV5-1 and TRBJ2-1; 8 nucleotides line up with TRBD2. The CDR3 runs to 15 residues. The ends lost 2 bases at V and 4 bases at J; junction bases unmatched: 5. CDR1 is SGHRS, CDR2 YFSETQ, per germline.

The gene calls are TRBV10-3 and TRBJ2-5; the D gene is possibly TRBD1 (5 bases). V was cut by 5 bases and J by 4 bases, with 17 bases left in between. The V gene's germline CDR1 is ENHRY and CDR2 SYGVKD. This CDR3 has 15 amino acids. CDR3 DNA: TGTGCCATCAGTCCAAGGGGTAGGACGACAGAGACCCAGTACTTC. It codes for CAISPRGRTTETQYF.

The chain employs TRBV29-1 and TRBJ1-3; D ambiguous. The CDR3 length is 14 residues. Germline CDR1 reads SQVTM; CDR2 reads ANQGSEA. V was pared by 6 bases and J by 0 bases, with 12 bases between. The CDR3 DNA is TGCAGCGTCAGGAGGGTTGCCTCTGGAAACACCATATATTTT. Its translation: CSVRRVASGNTIYF.

The table lists this clone with a count of one. The V gene is TRBV6-5, the J gene TRBJ1-2; D remains ambiguous. The germline gives CDR1 MNHEY, CDR2 SVGAGI. V was trimmed by 0 bases and J by 6 bases, leaving 14 bases between them. CDR3 size: 15 residues. The DNA for the CDR3 is TGTGCCAGCAGTTACTCTGGCAAATCCGGGAATGGCTACACCTTC. It is translated as CASSYSGKSGNGYTF.

This chain connects TRBV13 to TRBJ2-7; TRBD1 aligns across 7 bases. The CDR3 is 14 amino acids. Per the germline V gene, CDR1 is PRHDT and CDR2 is FYEKMQ (reference sequence). Trimming at V came to 4 bases and at J to 3 bases, leaving 6 bases not matched to a gene. CDR3 protein: CASSSGQEVYEQYF. The CDR3 coding sequence is TGTGCCAGCAGCTCCGGACAGGAGGTCTACGAGCAGTACTTC. Full variable domain (missing parts from reference TRBV13 and TRBJ2-7): AAGVIQSPRHLIKEKRETATLKCYPIPRHDTVYWYQQGPGQDPQFLISFYEKMQSDKGSIPDRFSAQQFSDYHSELNMSSLELGDSALYFCASSSGQEVYEQYFGPGTRLTVT.

The V call is TRBV4-2, the J call TRBJ1-4; D might be TRBD1 (5 bases). CDR3 length: 16 residues. Trimming took off 0 bases at V and 5 bases at J, with 13 bases between the two ends. Germline CDR1 LGHNA, CDR2 YNFKEQ. The CDR3 is CASSQDPGLINEKLFF. CDR3 bases: TGTGCCAGCAGCCAAGATCCGGGACTCATAAATGAAAAACTGTTTTTT.

This chain uses TRBV14 with TRBJ2-7; D may be TRBD1 (5 bases). The V and J ends lost 2 bases and 2 bases respectively, with 22 bases between them. The CDR3 loop spans 18 amino acids. Germline V gene sequence: CDR1 SGHDN, CDR2 FVKESK. As DNA, the CDR3 is TGTGCCAGCAGCCAACACCCCTTTCAGGGTGGTGATCCCTACGAGCAGTACTTC. It is translated as CASSQHPFQGGDPYEQYF.

V and J are TRBV6-6 and TRBJ2-1; 7 bases match TRBD2. CDR3 length equals 16 residues. V gave up 8 bases and J gave up 4 bases; unmatched junction bases: 14. In germline, CDR1 is MNHNY, CDR2 SVGAGI (reference sequence). In DNA, the CDR3 is TGTGCCAGCCAATGGGCGCAGGGAGGGGCTTACAATGAGCAGTTCTTC. This translates into CASQWAQGGAYNEQFF.

This chain connects TRBV28 to TRBJ2-7; the match to TRBD2 covers 10 bases. Losses at the gene ends were 7 bases for V and 4 bases for J; bases not matched to a gene: 13. The germline V gene has CDR1 MDHEN and CDR2 SYDVKM. There are 16 residues in the CDR3. CDR3 sequence (DNA): TGTGCCAGCACAGTTGGGGCGGCTAGCGGGAGTTACGAGCAGTACTTC. Protein: CASTVGAASGSYEQYF.

The chain employs TRBV28 and TRBJ2-7, with 9 bases identical to TRBD2. The CDR3 has 15 residues. V was clipped by 6 bases and J by 3 bases; unmatched bases: 9. Germline CDR1 reads MDHEN; CDR2 reads SYDVKM. The CDR3 DNA sequence: TGTGCCAGCAGCCCTTTAGCGGGAGAGGGCTACGAGCAGTACTTC. This encodes CASSPLAGEGYEQYF.

J is TRBJ2-1 and V is TRBV7-6; D is possibly TRBD2 (5 bases). This CDR3 contains 12 residues. Trimming took off 5 bases at V and 7 bases at J, with 9 bases between the two ends. CDR1 SGHVS and CDR2 FNYEAQ come from the germline V gene. For the CDR3, the DNA is TGTGCCAGCAGCCCAGAGGGAAATGAGCAGTTCTTC. It is translated as CASSPEGNEQFF.

The chain carries TRBV10-1 and TRBJ2-1; TRBD2 agrees at 13 bases. Germline V lookup: CDR1 WNHNN, CDR2 SYGVQD (reference sequence). The CDR3 extends over 15 amino acids. V was pared by 4 bases and J by 6 bases, with 3 bases of the junction left unmatched. CDR3 bases: TGCGCCAGCAGTGGCACTAGCGGGGGGGGCAATGAGCAGTTCTTC. The encoded protein is CASSGTSGGGNEQFF.

The chain is built from TRBV4-1 and TRBJ1-6; TRBD1 might be the D (5 bases). Germline values: CDR1 MGHRA, CDR2 YSYEKL. Trimming removed 1 base at V and 8 bases at J, with 15 bases between. This CDR3 has 16 residues. The CDR3 DNA reads as TGCGCCAGCAGCCAAGCGGGAGCAGGGTTGGATTCACCCCTCCACTTT. Its protein product is CASSQAGAGLDSPLHF.

The rearrangement links TRBV6-5 to TRBJ1-4; 12 positions agree with TRBD1. Trimming removed 5 bases from V and 10 bases from J; junction bases left unmatched: 8. This CDR3 is built from 15 residues. Germline V lookup: CDR1 MNHEY, CDR2 SVGAGI. CDR3 DNA sequence: TGTGCCAGCAGTGCCGCCGGGACAGGGGGCGGAAAACTGTTTTTT. It translates to CASSAAGTGGGKLFF.

The rearrangement uses TRBV2 and TRBJ2-7; D is possibly TRBD1 (5 bases). CDR1 and CDR2 from the germline V gene are SNHLY and FYNNEI. The CDR3 is 15 residues long. V lost 2 bases to trimming and J lost 0 bases, with 11 bases between them. The CDR3 DNA sequence: TGTGCCAGCAGTGAAAGCGACAGCCGCTCCTACGAGCAGTACTTC. It is translated as CASSESDSRSYEQYF.

The CDR3 loop reads CASSFGGQGDEQYF. The DNA of the CDR3 is TGTGCCAGCAGTTTTGGGGGGCAGGGGGACGAGCAGTACTTC. The rearrangement uses TRBV27 and TRBJ2-7; TRBD1 might be the D (7 bases). Germline V gives CDR1 MNHEY, CDR2 SMNVEV (reference sequence). Trimming pared 3 bases from V and 5 bases from J, leaving 14 bases between. The CDR3 totals 14 residues.

The CDR3 protein is CASSLGSGLVYEQYF. In DNA, the CDR3 is TGTGCCAGCAGCTTAGGTTCGGGACTAGTCTACGAGCAGTACTTC. V and J are TRBV28 and TRBJ2-7; 8 bases agree with TRBD2. The germline gives CDR1 MDHEN, CDR2 SYDVKM. The CDR3 totals 15 residues. Germline trimming cut 6 bases from V and 3 bases from J; bases unmatched to any gene: 10.

V gene TRBV27 combines with J gene TRBJ1-1, with 8 positions matching TRBD1. The V segment lost 6 bases and the J segment 5 bases; nucleotides outside the gene matches: 8. CDR3 length: 14 amino acids. Germline V gene lookup returns CDR1 MNHEY and CDR2 SMNVEV (reference sequence). CDR3 DNA sequence: TGTGCCAGCAGCTCAGGGGGCGCACGGACTGAAGCTTTCTTT. This sequence encodes CASSSGGARTEAFF.

The chain has TRBV9 and TRBJ2-1, with D possibly TRBD2 on 5 matching bases. The ends were cut back, 0 bases at V and 4 bases at J, with 11 bases in the middle. Germline CDR1 is SGDLS and CDR2 is YYNGEE. The CDR3 spans 15 residues. The CDR3 nucleotides are TGTGCCAGCAGCGTAGCTTTGGACTTTTACAATGAGCAGTTCTTC. Translated, it gives CASSVALDFYNEQFF. Using reference TRBV9 and TRBJ2-1 for the parts outside the CDR3, the full variable domain is DSGVTQTPKHLITATGQRVTLRCSPRSGDLSVYWYQQSLDQGLQFLIQYYNGEERAKGNILERFSAQQFPDLHSELNLSSLELGDSALYFCASSVALDFYNEQFFGPGTRLTVL.

The CDR3 protein is CASSPSTGGYTF. The CDR3, as DNA: TGTGCCAGCAGTCCCTCGACAGGTGGCTACACCTTC. The chain couples TRBV27 to TRBJ1-2; weak D call: TRBD1 (6 bases). Looked up from germline, CDR1 is MNHEY and CDR2 is SMNVEV (reference sequence). The V and J ends lost 5 bases and 7 bases respectively, with 11 bases between them. The CDR3 has 12 residues.